This T cell receptor (beta chain) was retrieved from a study of blood T cells in healthy people across ages. Primed by a sample-barcoded 5' primer and a J-beta primer mix, a second PCR proceeded for about 6 to 12 cycles. Template switching added a 12-random-nucleotide identifier to every cDNA molecule. TCRdb passed the 5' RACE reads through MiXCR, listing each CDR3 protein once. The sample holds approximately 1.5 million distinct CDR3 sequences, about 31% seen once. V was clipped by 5 bases and J by 1 base, with 13 bases between them. This CDR3 spans 15 amino acids. The chain carries TRBV12-3 or TRBV12-4 and TRBJ2-3; D not resolved. The sample consisted of blood. This TCR was recovered from a woman aged 25 to 45 in good health. The CDR3 DNA reads as TGTGCCAGCAGTCCCCGAGTCACGGGCACAGATACGCAGTATTTT. It specifies CASSPRVTGTDTQYF.